This T cell receptor (beta chain) stems from a study of blood T cell repertoires in COVID-19. Across the study: Acute and convalescent COVID-19 samples came from the United States, Italy and Spain.

This clone was detected once. The protocol was immunoSEQ multiplex PCR, while the TCRdb copy is restricted to in-frame clones and leaves out a portion. The repertoire holds around 100,000 clones, with roughly nine tenths as singletons. The sample consisted of peripheral blood. The TCR was taken from a man aged 35-49 years with acute or convalescent COVID-19.

CDR3 sequence: CASSQRLQETQYF. For the CDR3, the DNA is TGTGCCAGCAGCCAAAGACTTCAAGAGACCCAGTACTTC. This chain uses TRBV3-1 (or the pseudogene TRBV3-2) with TRBJ2-5; D is ambiguous. The CDR3 spans 13 residues. Germline CDR1 reads LGHDT; CDR2 reads YNNKEL (reference sequence). With 2 bases removed from V and 2 bases from J, the gap between germline ends came to 6 bases.